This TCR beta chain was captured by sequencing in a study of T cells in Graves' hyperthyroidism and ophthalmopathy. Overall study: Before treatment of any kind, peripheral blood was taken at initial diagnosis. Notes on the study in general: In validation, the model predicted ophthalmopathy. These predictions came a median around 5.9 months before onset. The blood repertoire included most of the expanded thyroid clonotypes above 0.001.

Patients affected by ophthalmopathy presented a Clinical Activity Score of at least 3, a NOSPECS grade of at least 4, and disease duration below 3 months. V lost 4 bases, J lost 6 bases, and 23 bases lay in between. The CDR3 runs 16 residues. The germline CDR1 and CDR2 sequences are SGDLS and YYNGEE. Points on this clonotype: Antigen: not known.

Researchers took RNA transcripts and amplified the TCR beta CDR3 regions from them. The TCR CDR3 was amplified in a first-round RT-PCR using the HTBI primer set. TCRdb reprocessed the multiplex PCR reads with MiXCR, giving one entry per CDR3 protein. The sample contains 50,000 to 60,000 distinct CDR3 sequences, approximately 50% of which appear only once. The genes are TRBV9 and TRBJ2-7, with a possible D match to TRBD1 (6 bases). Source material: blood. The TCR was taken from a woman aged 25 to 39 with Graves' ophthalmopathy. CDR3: CASSPEGEMGVGEQYF. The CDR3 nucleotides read TGTGCCAGCAGCCCAGAGGGGGAAATGGGTGTAGGCGAGCAGTACTTC. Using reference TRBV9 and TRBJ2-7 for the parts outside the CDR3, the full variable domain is DSGVTQTPKHLITATGQRVTLRCSPRSGDLSVYWYQQSLDQGLQFLIQYYNGEERAKGNILERFSAQQFPDLHSELNLSSLELGDSALYFCASSPEGEMGVGEQYFGPGTRLTVT.